This T cell receptor (beta chain) was profiled in a study of tissue T cells after allogeneic stem cell transplantation (dated 2022 in TCRdb). Regarding the complete study: If a tissue had multiple samples, a pathologist reviewed H&E sections so that samples with histologically apparent lymphocytes got priority for sequencing. Using research autopsies of patients with and without GVHD, plus mouse models of GVHD, the study profiled TCR beta repertoires across many tissues. The human arm was a prospective observational study without blinding or randomization.

Library creation used the immunoSEQ multiplex PCR assay. TCRbeta CDR3 sequencing was done by Adaptive Biotechnologies at survey depth, reporting CDR3 sequences, V/J genes, productive frequency and template counts. Amplification of TCR beta CDR3 regions was performed from genomic DNA rather than from RNA. The paper's data handling went like this. Jensen-Shannon divergence was used to quantify pairwise repertoire overlap between tissues, with a value of 1 indicating complete divergence and a value of 0 indicating identical repertoires. Tissues were grouped by single-linkage agglomerative hierarchical clustering of pairwise JSD values, and the clustering results were shown as dendrograms. GLIPH2 was applied to all patient samples using simulation_depth 1000, kmer_min_depth 3, and cdr3_length_cutoff 8, and only groups with more than two unique CDR3s were retained. A standardized tissue-overlap score extrapolated Jaccard GLIPH-group overlap across patients to a standard repertoire size of 1000 clones. Linear mixed-effect models, with tissue included as a fixed effect and individual included as a random effect, were used to assess associations of diversity with clinical or experimental variables. The source is immuneACCESS, and TCRdb retained only in-frame sequences with V and J called. Part of the clones is not carried over; for the studies checked, unresolved V genes explain less than half of this, and the remainder is unexplained. Clone size and the V and J calls come from that table; the DNA yielded D and trimming. Counted in this sample were about 10,000 clones; 65% of them appeared once. The biggest ten clones account for more than 25% of the sample.

The sample holds one count of this clone. Which antigen it targets is not known. No much larger clone is present one base from it, and per-base qualities are unavailable. The paper as a whole reports these results and caveats: Sampling depth was acknowledged as a limitation, and the patient cohort was both small and clinically heterogeneous. No blood samples were available for the non-GVHD comparator patients. The study did not establish which tissue TCRs were alloreactive or antigen-specific, and some clones may have been host cells that persisted. In both patients and mice, T cells from blood and spleen covered only a limited part of the TCR repertoire found in tissues. Within patients, how anatomically similar tissues were was a major factor shaping TCR repertoire composition, regardless of disease or transplant status. Only a few T cell clones appeared in more than one patient, yet motif-based clustering showed tissue-specific repertoire signatures that were shared between patients.

This specimen's time point label, interpreted: human tissue collected at research (rapid) autopsy. Three non-HCT comparator patients with other cancers, who had at least five GI tract samples and no known GI disease at death, were retrospectively selected. Autopsy tissues, which were obtained after a median post-mortem interval of around 9.9 hours, included GI sites from esophagus to rectum, liver, skin and lymphoid organs including spleen. Autopsy specimens were bisected, with one portion flash-frozen in liquid nitrogen and the remainder formalin-fixed, and GI outer muscle layers were removed. Genomic DNA was extracted from frozen tissues using the Mag-Bind Blood & Tissue DNA HDQ 96 Kit on a Chemagic 360 or the DNeasy Blood & Tissue Kit. Because of concern about red blood cell contamination, extracted DNA underwent additional purification with the Genomic DNA Clean & Concentrator-25 kit. The input for sequencing was tissue from the stomach, taken at autopsy. The receptor was isolated from a male donor at least 60 years old with lung cancer.

The base sequence is TGTGCCAGCAGCGCCCATCGGGACAGGGTAGTCGAGCAGTACTTC. Translated, it gives CASSAHRDRVVEQYF. In this chain, TRBV9 is recombined with TRBJ2-7; TRBD1 fits 9 bases in the junction. The CDR3 spans 15 residues, from the cysteine through the phenylalanine. CDR3 DNA only is kept here, 45 bases in frame from base 1. At the junction V is shortened by 3 bases and J by 6 bases; bases outside the gene matches: 10. The germline V gene supplies CDR1 SGDLS and CDR2 YYNGEE.